One sample yielded the 23 T cell receptor beta chains listed below, sequenced in a study of shared clonotypes between healthy human individuals. Produced via immunoSEQ multiplex PCR; TCRdb's table is partial and in-frame only. The repertoire holds roughly 2.5 million clones, with 90% to 95% as singletons. The sample comprised naive CD4+ T cells sorted from blood. The subset denotes: CD45RA+ positively selected. The source of these receptors is a young man in good health.

This chain connects TRBV2 to TRBJ2-7; 8 bases are a match to TRBD2. J gave up 7 bases and V 0 bases, and 11 bases lay outside the gene matches. Germline CDR1 SNHLY, CDR2 FYNNEI. The CDR3 has 16 amino acids. The CDR3 sequence is CASSEASSGTGGEQYF. Written as DNA, the CDR3 is TGTGCCAGCAGTGAAGCCAGTAGCGGGACCGGTGGGGAGCAGTACTTC.

This chain links TRBV5-1 with TRBJ2-5; TRBD1 aligns across 7 bases. The V gene end was trimmed by 0 bases and the J gene end by 2 bases; junction bases not matched to a gene: 4. CDR3 length: 15 residues. Germline-derived CDR1 and CDR2 are SGHRS and YFSETQ. The CDR3 spells CASSLVVRGQETQYF. For the CDR3, the DNA is TGCGCCAGCAGCTTGGTGGTCAGGGGGCAAGAGACCCAGTACTTC.

The chain recombines TRBV7-8 with TRBJ2-7; TRBD1 aligns across 7 bases. The CDR3 extends over 14 amino acids. Germline loops: CDR1 SGHVS, CDR2 FQNEAQ. J was trimmed by 6 bases and V by 4 bases; bases with no gene match: 9. The CDR3 nucleotides are TGTGCCAGCAGCTCCGGGACAGCCCGCTCCGAGCAGTACTTC. Residues: CASSSGTARSEQYF.

The chain couples TRBV7-2 to TRBJ2-3; D is perhaps TRBD2 (5 bases). The CDR3 length is 15 residues. V lost 7 bases, J lost 2 bases, and 16 bases lay in between. The germline gives CDR1 SGHTA, CDR2 FQGNSA. CDR3 loop: CASTRRTGSTDTQYF. DNA for the CDR3: TGTGCCAGCACGCGGAGAACGGGATCCACAGATACGCAGTATTTT.

The chain uses TRBV4-3 and TRBJ2-2; 7 bases agree with TRBD2. V lost 1 base to trimming and J lost 1 base; unmatched junction nucleotides: 3. The CDR3 is 16 amino acids. CDR1 is LGHNA and CDR2 is YSLEER in the germline V gene. The CDR3 loop reads CASSQVLAENTGELFF. The CDR3 DNA sequence: TGCGCCAGCAGCCAAGTCCTAGCGGAGAACACCGGGGAGCTGTTTTTT.

The V gene is TRBV10-1, the J gene TRBJ2-1; D is perhaps TRBD2 (7 bases). The germline gives CDR1 WNHNN, CDR2 SYGVQD (reference sequence). The CDR3 sequence is 17 residues long. Trimming removed 2 bases from V and 0 bases from J, with 14 bases in between. CDR3 loop: CASSEGGGGSSYNEQFF. CDR3 nucleotides: TGCGCCAGCAGTGAGGGGGGGGGCGGGAGCTCCTACAATGAGCAGTTCTTC.

This chain links TRBV5-1 with TRBJ2-1; 7 nucleotides agree with TRBD2. V lost 4 bases and J lost 6; bases outside the gene matches: 10. The CDR3 is 15 amino acids. Germline V CDR1 and CDR2: SGHRS, YFSETQ. The CDR3 nucleotides read TGCGCCAGCAGCCCAAGACTAGCCGCCCCCAATGAGCAGTTCTTC. Its protein product is CASSPRLAAPNEQFF.

This rearrangement joins TRBV10-3 to TRBJ1-6, with a weak D call TRBD1 (5 bases). Trimming took 3 bases from V and 7 from J, leaving 7 bases between them. The CDR3 is made up of 13 amino acids. Germline V gene lookup returns CDR1 ENHRY and CDR2 SYGVKD. This chain's CDR3 is CAISDGGNSPLHF. The CDR3 bases are TGTGCCATCAGTGACGGGGGAAATTCACCCCTCCACTTT.

The chain joins TRBV5-1 to TRBJ2-5; D is perhaps TRBD2 (5 bases). This CDR3 spans 14 amino acids. V gave up 4 bases and J gave up 5 bases, with 15 bases separating them. In germline, CDR1 is SGHRS, CDR2 YFSETQ. The CDR3 DNA reads as TGCGCCAGCAGCCCCTCCGCTCCGGGGGAGACCCAGTACTTC. Translated: CASSPSAPGETQYF.

A single count supports this clone. The gene calls are TRBV5-6 and TRBJ1-5; perhaps TRBD1 as D (5 bases). CDR1 and CDR2 (germline): SGHDT, YYEEEE. CDR3 size: 16 residues. The V and J ends lost 4 bases and 7 bases respectively, with 21 bases between them. The CDR3 region is CASSRGGRGVGQPQHF. CDR3 in DNA: TGTGCCAGCAGCCGAGGTGGTAGGGGTGTCGGCCAGCCCCAGCATTTT.

V and J are TRBV7-9 and TRBJ1-4, with D possibly TRBD1 on 5 matching bases. The germline V gene has CDR1 SEHNR and CDR2 FQNEAQ (reference sequence). There are 15 residues in the CDR3. Trimming took off 3 bases at V and 2 bases at J, with 10 bases between the two ends. CDR3: CASSFDGGTNEKLFF. The CDR3 coding sequence is TGTGCCAGCAGCTTCGACGGGGGTACTAATGAAAAACTGTTTTTT.

The rearrangement joins TRBV5-6 to TRBJ2-1, with D possibly called TRBD1 or TRBD2 (5 bases each). V was shortened by 2 bases and J by 12 bases, with 24 bases between the two germline ends. The CDR3 contains 16 residues. Looked up from germline, CDR1 is SGHDT and CDR2 is YYEEEE. For the CDR3, the DNA is TGTGCCAGCAGCTTCGCCGGGACGGTTGACAGAGAGGCGCAGTTCTTC. Protein product: CASSFAGTVDREAQFF. Full variable domain (missing parts from reference TRBV5-6 and TRBJ2-1): DAGVTQSPTHLIKTRGQQVTLRCSPKSGHDTVSWYQQALGQGPQFIFQYYEEEERQRGNFPDRFSGHQFPNYSSELNVNALLLGDSALYLCASSFAGTVDREAQFFGPGTRLTVL.

The chain combines TRBV2 with TRBJ2-7; 7 bases match TRBD2. This CDR3 spans 15 amino acids. Germline values: CDR1 SNHLY, CDR2 FYNNEI. With V trimmed by 3 bases and J by 8 bases, 13 bases remained unmatched. The chain's CDR3 is CASSDGGRAERKQYF. CDR3 nucleotide sequence: TGTGCCAGCAGTGATGGTGGGAGGGCCGAAAGAAAGCAGTACTTC.

V gene TRBV4-1 combines with J gene TRBJ1-2, with D uncertain. V lost 0 bases to trimming and J lost 2 bases, with 7 bases between them. CDR3 length: 14 residues. Germline assignment: CDR1 MGHRA and CDR2 YSYEKL. CDR3 residues: CASSQDYSNYGYTF. As DNA, the CDR3 is TGCGCCAGCAGCCAAGATTACAGCAACTATGGCTACACCTTC.

This clone was detected only once. The V call is TRBV4-3, the J call TRBJ2-7; TRBD1 aligns across 8 bases. Germline V gene sequence: CDR1 LGHNA, CDR2 YSLEER. The CDR3 is made up of 16 amino acids. J was trimmed by 1 base and V by 0 bases; bases with no gene match: 5. CDR3 sequence (DNA): TGCGCCAGCAGCCAAGAGCCGGGACAGGCATCCTACGAGCAGTACTTC. Encoded protein: CASSQEPGQASYEQYF.

This clone appeared once. CDR3 nucleotide sequence: TGTGCCAGTGGACAGGGGTGGAGCGAGCAGTACTTC. As protein: CASGQGWSEQYF. V gene TRBV9 combines with J gene TRBJ2-7, with TRBD1 matching 9 bases. V lost 8 bases, J lost 6 bases, and 6 bases stayed unmatched. This CDR3 has 12 amino acids. Germline-derived CDR1 and CDR2 are SGDLS and YYNGEE.

This chain joins TRBV7-8 and TRBJ2-5, with unresolved D. V dropped 5 bases and J dropped 5 bases, with 9 bases sitting between them. The germline CDR1 and CDR2 sequences are SGHVS and FQNEAQ. This CDR3 has 12 residues. This CDR3 is CASSTTRETQYF. DNA of the CDR3: TGTGCCAGCAGCACAACGAGGGAGACCCAGTACTTC.

This chain uses TRBV9 with TRBJ2-5; 13 positions match TRBD2. The CDR3 is 15 amino acids. The J segment lost 5 bases and the V segment lost 3 bases, leaving 4 bases of the junction unmatched. Germline V gene data show CDR1 as SGDLS and CDR2 as YYNGEE. The CDR3 DNA sequence: TGTGCCAGCAGCGGAACTAGCGGGGGGGCGGAGACCCAGTACTTC. Protein: CASSGTSGGAETQYF.

The chain joins TRBV6-1 to TRBJ1-5; TRBD1 matches at 8 bases. Looked up from germline, CDR1 is MNHNS and CDR2 is SASEGT. The CDR3 extends over 12 amino acids. Germline trimming cut 8 bases from V and 7 bases from J; bases unmatched to any gene: 4. The CDR3 sequence is CASDRGEQPQHF. The DNA of the CDR3 is TGTGCCAGCGACAGGGGTGAGCAGCCCCAGCATTTT.

As concerns this clone: At one of its ends the junction is not consistent with the germline gene, which may arise from a read error. Distinct nucleotide sequences in the sample also encode this CDR3. V and J are TRBV18 and TRBJ1-6; TRBD1 matches 8 bases. Germline V gives CDR1 KGHSH, CDR2 LQKENI. This CDR3 region has 14 residues. The CDR3 nucleotides read TGTGCCAGCTCCCCACAGGGGGGGAATTCACCCCTCCACTTT. Its protein product is CASSPQGGNSPLHF.

The chain carries TRBV19 and TRBJ1-4, with D unresolved. Per germline, CDR1 LNHDA and CDR2 SQIVND (reference sequence). The ends were cut back, 6 bases at V and 5 bases at J, with 10 bases in the middle. This CDR3 spans 13 amino acids. CDR3 in amino acids: CASRVGENEKLFF. CDR3 nucleotide sequence: TGTGCCAGTAGGGTGGGCGAAAATGAAAAACTGTTTTTT. Looking up the rest from reference TRBV19 and TRBJ1-4 gives the full variable domain: DGGITQSPKYLFRKEGQNVTLSCEQNLNHDAMYWYRQDPGQGLRLIYYSQIVNDFQKGDIAEGYSVSREKKESFPLTVTSAQKNPTAFYLCASRVGENEKLFFGSGTQLSVL.

This chain uses TRBV19 with TRBJ1-1; D is unclear. Germline-derived CDR1 and CDR2 are LNHDA and SQIVND (reference sequence). V lost 7 bases and J lost 2, with 14 bases in between. The CDR3 has 14 amino acids. CDR3 DNA: TGTGCCAGTACCCCGGGGAGTTTCAACACTGAAGCTTTCTTT. Its translation is CASTPGSFNTEAFF.

This chain joins TRBV19 and TRBJ1-4; D gene ambiguous. There are 13 residues in the CDR3. The V end lost 3 bases, the J end lost 8 bases, and 10 bases lay between the germline ends. Germline loops: CDR1 LNHDA, CDR2 SQIVND (reference sequence). CDR3 loop: CASSMWTREKLFF. The CDR3 DNA follows: TGTGCCAGTAGTATGTGGACGCGAGAAAAACTGTTTTTT.